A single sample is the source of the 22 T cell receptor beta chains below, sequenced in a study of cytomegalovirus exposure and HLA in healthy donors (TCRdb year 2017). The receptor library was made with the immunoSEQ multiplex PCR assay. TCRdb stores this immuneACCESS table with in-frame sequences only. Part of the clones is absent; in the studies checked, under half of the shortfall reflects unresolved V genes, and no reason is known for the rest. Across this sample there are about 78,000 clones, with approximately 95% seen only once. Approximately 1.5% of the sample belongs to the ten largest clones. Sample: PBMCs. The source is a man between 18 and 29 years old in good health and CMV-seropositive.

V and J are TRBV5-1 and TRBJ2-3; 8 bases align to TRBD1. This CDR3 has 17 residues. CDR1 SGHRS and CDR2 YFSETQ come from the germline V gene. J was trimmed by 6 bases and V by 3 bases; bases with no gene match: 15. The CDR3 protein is CASSWNPGQGSRDTQYF. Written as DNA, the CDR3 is TGCGCCAGCAGCTGGAACCCTGGACAGGGAAGTCGCGATACGCAGTATTTT.

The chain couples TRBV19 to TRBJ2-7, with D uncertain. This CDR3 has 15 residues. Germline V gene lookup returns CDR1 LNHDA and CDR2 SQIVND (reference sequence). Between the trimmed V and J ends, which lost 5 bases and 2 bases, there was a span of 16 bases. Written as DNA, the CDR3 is TGTGCCAGTAGTCCCCTTGGGCTACCGACCTACGAGCAGTACTTC. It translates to CASSPLGLPTYEQYF.

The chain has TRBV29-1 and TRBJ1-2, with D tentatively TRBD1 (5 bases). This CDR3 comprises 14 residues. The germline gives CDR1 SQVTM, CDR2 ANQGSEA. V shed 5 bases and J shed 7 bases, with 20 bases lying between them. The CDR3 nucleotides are TGCAGCGTTCAGTGGCAGGTTCTAAGGGGTGGCTACACCTTC. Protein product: CSVQWQVLRGGYTF.

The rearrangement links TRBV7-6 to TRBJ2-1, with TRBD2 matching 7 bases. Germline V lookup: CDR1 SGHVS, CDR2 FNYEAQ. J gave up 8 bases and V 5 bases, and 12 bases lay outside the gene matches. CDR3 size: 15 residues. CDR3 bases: TGTGCCAGCAGCAGCGGGACGGGAAGTGTCTATGAGCAGTTCTTC. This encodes CASSSGTGSVYEQFF.

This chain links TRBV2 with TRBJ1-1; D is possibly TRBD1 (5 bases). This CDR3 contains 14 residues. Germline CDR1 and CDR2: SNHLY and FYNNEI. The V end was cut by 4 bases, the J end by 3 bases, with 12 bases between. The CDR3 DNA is TGTGCCAGCAGTGTTACCCAGGGTGACACTGAAGCTTTCTTT. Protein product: CASSVTQGDTEAFF. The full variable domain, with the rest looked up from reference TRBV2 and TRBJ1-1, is EPEVTQTPSHQVTQMGQEVILRCVPISNHLYFYWYRQILGQKVEFLVSFYNNEISEKSEIFDDQFSVERPDGSNFTLKIRSTKLEDSAMYFCASSVTQGDTEAFFGQGTRLTVV.

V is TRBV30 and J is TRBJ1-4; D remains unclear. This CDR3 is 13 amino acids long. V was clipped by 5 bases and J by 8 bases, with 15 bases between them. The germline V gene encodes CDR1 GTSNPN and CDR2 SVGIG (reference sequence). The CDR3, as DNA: TGTGCCTGGGACCGGAACCTCAGGGAAAAACTGTTTTTT. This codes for CAWDRNLREKLFF.

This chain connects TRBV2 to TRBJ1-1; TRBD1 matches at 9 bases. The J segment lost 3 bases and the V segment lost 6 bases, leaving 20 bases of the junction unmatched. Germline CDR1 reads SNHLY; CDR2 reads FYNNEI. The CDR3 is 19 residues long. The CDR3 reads CASSVFVGQGREEDTEAFF. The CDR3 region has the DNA TGTGCCAGCAGCGTTTTCGTAGGACAGGGGAGGGAAGAGGACACTGAAGCTTTCTTT. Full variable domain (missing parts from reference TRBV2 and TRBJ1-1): EPEVTQTPSHQVTQMGQEVILRCVPISNHLYFYWYRQILGQKVEFLVSFYNNEISEKSEIFDDQFSVERPDGSNFTLKIRSTKLEDSAMYFCASSVFVGQGREEDTEAFFGQGTRLTVV.

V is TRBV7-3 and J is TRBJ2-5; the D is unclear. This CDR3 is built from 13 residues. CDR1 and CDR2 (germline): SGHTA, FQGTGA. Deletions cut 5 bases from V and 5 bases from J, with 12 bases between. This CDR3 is CASSPRVRETQYF. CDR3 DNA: TGTGCCAGCAGCCCCCGCGTACGGGAGACCCAGTACTTC.

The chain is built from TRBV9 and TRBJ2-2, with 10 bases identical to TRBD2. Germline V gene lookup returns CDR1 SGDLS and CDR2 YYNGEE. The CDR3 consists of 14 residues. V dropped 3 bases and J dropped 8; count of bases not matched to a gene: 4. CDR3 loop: CASSATSGKGELFF. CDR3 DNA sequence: TGTGCCAGCAGCGCTACTAGCGGGAAGGGGGAGCTGTTTTTT.

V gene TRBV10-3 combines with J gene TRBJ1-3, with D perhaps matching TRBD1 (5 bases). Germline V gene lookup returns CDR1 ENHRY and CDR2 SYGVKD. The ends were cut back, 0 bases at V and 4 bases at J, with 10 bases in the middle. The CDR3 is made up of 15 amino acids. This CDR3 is CAISESPRGGNTIYF. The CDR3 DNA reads TGTGCCATCAGTGAGTCGCCCCGGGGGGGAAACACCATATATTTT.

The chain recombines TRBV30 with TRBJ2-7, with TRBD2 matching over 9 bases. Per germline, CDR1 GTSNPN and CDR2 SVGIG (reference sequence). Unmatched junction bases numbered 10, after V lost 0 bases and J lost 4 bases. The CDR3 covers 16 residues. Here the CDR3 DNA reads TGTGCCTGGAGTGTACGGCTAGCGGGATCTCTATACGAGCAGTACTTC. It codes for CAWSVRLAGSLYEQYF.

The CDR3 DNA follows: TGTGCCAGCAGCTTAGAGGGACTAGCGGTCTACAATGAGCAGTTCTTC. Amino acids: CASSLEGLAVYNEQFF. The rearrangement links TRBV7-2 to TRBJ2-1; TRBD2 agrees at 11 bases. The CDR3 extends over 16 amino acids. Looked up from germline, CDR1 is SGHTA and CDR2 is FQGNSA. V trimming: 1 base; J trimming: 3 bases; junction bases outside the gene matches: 2. Drawing the rest from reference TRBV7-2 and TRBJ2-1, the complete variable domain is GAGVSQSPSNKVTEKGKDVELRCDPISGHTALYWYRQSLGQGLEFLIYFQGNSAPDKSGLPSDRFSAERTGGSVSTLTIQRTQQEDSAVYLCASSLEGLAVYNEQFFGPGTRLTVL.

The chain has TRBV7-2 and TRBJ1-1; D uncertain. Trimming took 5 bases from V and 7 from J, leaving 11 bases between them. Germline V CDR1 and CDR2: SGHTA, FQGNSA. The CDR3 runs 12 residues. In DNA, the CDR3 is TGTGCCAGCAGCCAAAGCACGAATGAAGCTTTCTTT. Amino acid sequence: CASSQSTNEAFF.

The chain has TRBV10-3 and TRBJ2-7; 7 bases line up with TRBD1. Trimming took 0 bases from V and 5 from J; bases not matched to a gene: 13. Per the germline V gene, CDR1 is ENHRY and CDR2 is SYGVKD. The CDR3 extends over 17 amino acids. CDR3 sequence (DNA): TGTGCCATCAGTGAGTCGAGACAGGGACAGCCTCACGACGAGCAGTACTTC. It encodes CAISESRQGQPHDEQYF.

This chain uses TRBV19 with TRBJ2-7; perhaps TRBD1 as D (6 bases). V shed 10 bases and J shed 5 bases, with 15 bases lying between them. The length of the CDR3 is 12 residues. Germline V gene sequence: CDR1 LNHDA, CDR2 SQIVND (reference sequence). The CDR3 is CATTPGDDEQYF. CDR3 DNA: TGTGCCACTACCCCAGGGGACGACGAGCAGTACTTC.

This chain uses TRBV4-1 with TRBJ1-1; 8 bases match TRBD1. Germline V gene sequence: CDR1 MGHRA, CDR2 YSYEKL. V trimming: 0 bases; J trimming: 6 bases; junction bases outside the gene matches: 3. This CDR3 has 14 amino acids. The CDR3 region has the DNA TGCGCCAGCAGCCAAGATGAGGACAGGGCTGAAGCTTTCTTT. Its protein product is CASSQDEDRAEAFF.

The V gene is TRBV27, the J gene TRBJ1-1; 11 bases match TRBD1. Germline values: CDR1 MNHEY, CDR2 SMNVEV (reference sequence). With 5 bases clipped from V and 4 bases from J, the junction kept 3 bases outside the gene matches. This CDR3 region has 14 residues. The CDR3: CASSPGQGVTEAFF. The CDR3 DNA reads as TGTGCCAGCAGTCCGGGACAGGGGGTCACTGAAGCTTTCTTT.

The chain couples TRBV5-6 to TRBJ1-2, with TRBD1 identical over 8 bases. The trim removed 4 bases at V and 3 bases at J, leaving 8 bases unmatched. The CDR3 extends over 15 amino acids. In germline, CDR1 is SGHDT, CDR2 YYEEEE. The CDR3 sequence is CASSPGTGDYYGYTF. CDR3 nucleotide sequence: TGTGCCAGCAGCCCCGGGACAGGAGATTACTATGGCTACACCTTC.

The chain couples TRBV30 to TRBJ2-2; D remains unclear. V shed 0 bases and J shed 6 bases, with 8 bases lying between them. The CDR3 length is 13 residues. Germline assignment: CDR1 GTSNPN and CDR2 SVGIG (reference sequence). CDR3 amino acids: CAWSVREAGELFF. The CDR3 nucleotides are TGTGCCTGGAGTGTCCGAGAGGCCGGGGAGCTGTTTTTT.

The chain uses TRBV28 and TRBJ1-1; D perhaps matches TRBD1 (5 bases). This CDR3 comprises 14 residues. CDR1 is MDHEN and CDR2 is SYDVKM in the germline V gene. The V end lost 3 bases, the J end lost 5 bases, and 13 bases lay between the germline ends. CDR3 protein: CASSFQRGGTEAFF. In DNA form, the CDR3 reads TGTGCCAGCAGTTTTCAAAGGGGAGGGACTGAAGCTTTCTTT.

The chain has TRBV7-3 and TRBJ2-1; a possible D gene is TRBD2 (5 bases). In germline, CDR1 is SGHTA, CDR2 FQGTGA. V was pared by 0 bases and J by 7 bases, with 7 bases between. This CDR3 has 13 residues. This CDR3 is CASSLTPGNEQFF. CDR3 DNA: TGTGCCAGCAGCTTAACGCCGGGGAATGAGCAGTTCTTC.

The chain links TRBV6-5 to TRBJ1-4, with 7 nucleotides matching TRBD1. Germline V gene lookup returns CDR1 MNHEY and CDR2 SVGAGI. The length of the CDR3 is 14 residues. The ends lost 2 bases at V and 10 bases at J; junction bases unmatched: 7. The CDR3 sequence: CASSYDRDQRKLFF. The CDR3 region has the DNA TGTGCCAGCAGTTACGACAGGGACCAACGAAAACTGTTTTTT.